Each of the 27 T cell receptor beta chains below was sequenced from the same sample in a study of cytomegalovirus exposure and HLA in healthy donors. The PCR was carried out with 60 Vbeta primers and 13 Jbeta primers. Only in-frame clones appear in the TCRdb table, and some are missing; sequencing was by immunoSEQ multiplex PCR. The data hold roughly 130,000 clones, with under 85% observed a single time. Material for sequencing was PBMCs. These receptors were collected from a woman aged 45-60 years in good health and CMV-seropositive.

The CDR3 loop is CASSVDSLATNEKLFF. CDR3 nucleotides: TGTGCCAGCAGCGTCGACAGCCTTGCAACTAATGAAAAACTGTTTTTT. This chain uses TRBV9 with TRBJ1-4, with D possibly being TRBD1 (5 bases). The CDR3 loop spans 16 amino acids. Trimming took off 2 bases at V and 0 bases at J, with 11 bases between the two ends. CDR1 and CDR2 (germline): SGDLS, YYNGEE. The whole variable domain, filled in from reference TRBV9 and TRBJ1-4, reads DSGVTQTPKHLITATGQRVTLRCSPRSGDLSVYWYQQSLDQGLQFLIQYYNGEERAKGNILERFSAQQFPDLHSELNLSSLELGDSALYFCASSVDSLATNEKLFFGSGTQLSVL.

CDR3 in amino acids: CASSRTSGSSSTDTQYF. The DNA for the CDR3 is TGTGCCAGCAGCCGGACTAGCGGATCGTCTAGCACAGATACGCAGTATTTT. This rearrangement joins TRBV7-9 to TRBJ2-3, with TRBD2 matching over 10 bases. Per germline, CDR1 SEHNR and CDR2 FQNEAQ (reference sequence). CDR3 length equals 17 residues. V gave up 5 bases and J gave up 0 bases; unmatched junction bases: 8.

This clone was counted between two and nine times. The chain uses TRBV6-1 and TRBJ1-1; D unclear. Deletions cut 5 bases from V and 11 bases from J, with 24 bases between. Germline V gene data show CDR1 as MNHNS and CDR2 as SASEGT. The CDR3 has 15 residues. In DNA form, the CDR3 reads TGTGCCAGCAGTCAAAACCCCAATTCGGGAGGCGGGGCTTTCTTT. It encodes CASSQNPNSGGGAFF.

The chain couples TRBV15 to TRBJ2-5, with D maybe TRBD1 (7 bases). The ends were cut back, 0 bases at V and 5 bases at J, with 16 bases in the middle. CDR1 LNHNV and CDR2 YYDKDF come from the germline V gene (reference sequence). This CDR3 contains 16 residues. The chain's CDR3 is CATSRDQGGLGETQYF. The CDR3 DNA reads as TGTGCCACCAGCAGAGATCAGGGGGGATTAGGGGAGACCCAGTACTTC.

The chain combines TRBV7-9 with TRBJ2-5, with D possibly TRBD2 on 5 matching bases. This CDR3 is built from 14 residues. Deletions cut 5 bases from V and 0 bases from J, with 10 bases between. CDR1 is SEHNR and CDR2 is FQNEAQ in the germline V gene (reference sequence). The CDR3 sequence is CASSAGGYQETQYF. CDR3 sequence (DNA): TGTGCCAGCAGCGCGGGCGGGTACCAAGAGACCCAGTACTTC.

This rearrangement joins TRBV6-1 to TRBJ2-3; D call uncertain. The ends were cut back, 7 bases at V and 0 bases at J, with 11 bases in the middle. This CDR3 has 14 amino acids. CDR1 and CDR2 (germline): MNHNS, SASEGT. CDR3 amino acids: CASKGEPSTDTQYF. DNA of the CDR3: TGTGCCAGCAAAGGAGAACCTAGCACAGATACGCAGTATTTT.

V usage is TRBV18 and J usage is TRBJ2-4, with D possibly being TRBD2 (5 bases). Trimming took off 3 bases at V and 8 bases at J, with 11 bases between the two ends. Germline V gene sequence: CDR1 KGHSH, CDR2 LQKENI. This CDR3 is 13 amino acids long. CDR3 DNA sequence: TGTGCCAGCTCACCCGCGCTGAGGGACATTCAGTACTTC. As protein: CASSPALRDIQYF.

V is TRBV27 and J is TRBJ2-6; TRBD1 agrees at 8 bases. This CDR3 has 17 residues. CDR1 is MNHEY, CDR2 SMNVEV, per germline (reference sequence). Unmatched junction bases numbered 11, after V lost 8 bases and J lost 2 bases. This CDR3 is CASGHRGSFAGANVLTF. In DNA form, the CDR3 reads TGTGCCAGCGGCCACAGGGGGTCTTTCGCTGGGGCCAACGTCCTGACTTTC.

The CDR3 here is CASSWTSGFSYNEQFF. CDR3 sequence (DNA): TGCGCCAGCAGTTGGACTAGCGGGTTCTCCTACAATGAGCAGTTCTTC. V gene TRBV5-1 combines with J gene TRBJ2-1; TRBD2 agrees at 11 bases. Losses at the gene ends were 5 bases for V and 0 bases for J; bases not matched to a gene: 4. Looked up from germline, CDR1 is SGHRS and CDR2 is YFSETQ. The CDR3 is made up of 16 amino acids.

This rearrangement joins TRBV30 to TRBJ2-2; 9 bases match TRBD2. The CDR3 is made up of 15 amino acids. Germline V gene data show CDR1 as GTSNPN and CDR2 as SVGIG (reference sequence). V shed 8 bases and J 1 base; nucleotides not matched to a gene: 8. In nucleotides, the CDR3 is TGTGCCCGTTCTAGCGGGGTTAAGAACACCGGGGAGCTGTTTTTT. Encoded protein: CARSSGVKNTGELFF. The variable domain in full, completed from reference TRBV30 and TRBJ2-2, reads SQTIHQWPATLVQPVGSPLSLECTVEGTSNPNLYWYRQAAGRGLQLLFYSVGIGQISSEVPQNLSASRPQDRQFILSSKKLLLSDSGFYLCARSSGVKNTGELFFGEGSRLTVL.

This clone was detected only once. This chain joins TRBV30 and TRBJ1-2; no clear D gene. The CDR3 extends over 13 amino acids. V was shortened by 3 bases and J by 8 bases, with 16 bases between the two germline ends. Germline CDR1 reads GTSNPN; CDR2 reads SVGIG (reference sequence). The CDR3 DNA follows: TGTGCCTGGAGAGGTAGCGGGGAAGGAGGCTACACCTTC. Residues: CAWRGSGEGGYTF.

With respect to this clone: At one end the junction does not follow the germline gene, possibly because of a read error. The CDR3 DNA is TGTGCCAGCCAGGACAGGGGGGATGAAGAACTGTTTTTT. Protein: CASQDRGDEELFF. V is TRBV18 and J is TRBJ1-4, with 10 bases that match TRBD1. Looked up from germline, CDR1 is KGHSH and CDR2 is LQKENI. The CDR3 is 13 amino acids.

The rearrangement uses TRBV2 and TRBJ2-7, with TRBD2 matching 7 bases. V shed 9 bases and J 5 bases; nucleotides not matched to a gene: 13. CDR3 length: 14 residues. CDR1 and CDR2 from the germline V gene are SNHLY and FYNNEI. CDR3 sequence reads: CARQSGGKEDEQYF. The CDR3 DNA sequence: TGTGCCAGGCAGTCCGGGGGGAAAGAGGACGAGCAGTACTTC.

This clone has a handful of counts. V usage is TRBV6-1 and J usage is TRBJ2-5; D may be TRBD1 (5 bases). This CDR3 spans 13 amino acids. Germline V gene lookup returns CDR1 MNHNS and CDR2 SASEGT. V lost 7 bases to trimming and J lost 5 bases, with 14 bases between them. The CDR3 DNA is TGTGCCAGCACCATACCAGGGCTGGAGACCCAGTACTTC. Encoded protein: CASTIPGLETQYF.

This clone is a singleton in its sample. J is TRBJ2-3 and V is TRBV4-1, with TRBD1 identical over 8 bases. The CDR3 covers 16 residues. Per germline, CDR1 MGHRA and CDR2 YSYEKL. The junction had 4 bases not matched to a gene; V was cut back by 2 bases and J by 0 bases. CDR3 in amino acids: CASSQTTGASTDTQYF. The CDR3 bases are TGCGCCAGCAGCCAAACGACAGGGGCGAGCACAGATACGCAGTATTTT.

V is TRBV18 and J is TRBJ1-5; TRBD1 matches at 8 bases. Looked up from germline, CDR1 is KGHSH and CDR2 is LQKENI. This CDR3 has 14 amino acids. Trimming removed 3 bases from V and 4 bases from J; junction bases left unmatched: 2. CDR3 amino acids: CASSPDRGNQPQHF. The CDR3, as DNA: TGTGCCAGCTCACCCGACAGGGGAAATCAGCCCCAGCATTTT.

This chain joins TRBV19 and TRBJ2-5; D is undetermined. Germline CDR1 and CDR2: LNHDA and SQIVND (reference sequence). The CDR3 loop spans 12 amino acids. V lost 2 bases, J lost 8 bases, and 9 bases lay in between. The CDR3 is CASSISEQTQYF. CDR3 sequence (DNA): TGTGCCAGTAGTATATCGGAGCAAACCCAGTACTTC.

There are a few counts of this clone. The chain is built from TRBV6-6 and TRBJ2-7; TRBD1 matches at 11 bases. The J segment lost 3 bases and the V segment lost 6 bases, leaving 7 bases of the junction unmatched. The length of the CDR3 is 15 residues. Germline assignment: CDR1 MNHNY and CDR2 SVGAGI (reference sequence). CDR3 residues: CASRLGTGGIYEQYF. The CDR3 coding sequence is TGTGCCAGCAGGCTCGGGACAGGGGGGATCTACGAGCAGTACTTC.

V is TRBV2 and J is TRBJ2-5; D is unclear. The CDR3 consists of 11 residues. Germline V CDR1 and CDR2: SNHLY, FYNNEI. V lost 6 bases and J lost 3, with 5 bases in between. DNA for the CDR3: TGTGCCAGCAGGGCCGAAGAGACCCAGTACTTC. It yields the protein CASRAEETQYF.

This rearrangement joins TRBV11-2 to TRBJ2-3; 10 bases are shared with TRBD1. CDR1 and CDR2 from the germline V gene are SGHAT and FQNNGV. V gave up 5 bases and J gave up 6 bases; unmatched junction bases: 11. This CDR3 region has 16 residues. Here the CDR3 reads CASSSAGTGVPDTQYF. CDR3 nucleotide sequence: TGTGCCAGCAGCAGCGCCGGGACAGGGGTCCCCGATACGCAGTATTTT.

The sample holds many counts of this clone. This chain joins TRBV7-9 and TRBJ2-1, with D maybe TRBD2 (6 bases). This CDR3 is built from 13 residues. V was clipped by 0 bases and J by 11 bases, with 11 bases between them. Looked up from germline, CDR1 is SEHNR and CDR2 is FQNEAQ (reference sequence). This CDR3 reads CASSLARGGKQFF. In nucleotides, the CDR3 is TGTGCCAGCAGCTTAGCGCGGGGCGGAAAGCAGTTCTTC.

This clone appeared a single time. This chain joins TRBV5-8 and TRBJ1-2, with TRBD1 identical over 7 bases. V lost 3 bases and J lost 2; bases outside the gene matches: 1. The germline V gene has CDR1 SGHTS and CDR2 YDEGEE. The CDR3 has 13 amino acids. The CDR3 loop is CASSWDRNYGYTF. In DNA form, the CDR3 reads TGTGCCAGCAGCTGGGACAGAAACTATGGCTACACCTTC. The full variable domain, in which reference TRBV5-8 and TRBJ1-2 provide the parts outside the CDR3, is EAGVTQSPTHLIKTRGQQATLRCSPISGHTSVYWYQQALGLGLQFLLWYDEGEERNRGNFPPRFSGRQFPNYSSELNVNALELEDSALYLCASSWDRNYGYTFGSGTRLTVV.

The CDR3 is CASSQGWGRGHNEQFF. For the CDR3, the DNA is TGTGCCAGCAGCCAAGGGTGGGGCAGGGGTCATAATGAGCAGTTCTTC. The gene calls are TRBV14 and TRBJ2-1; the D gene is possibly TRBD1 (6 bases). CDR1 SGHDN and CDR2 FVKESK come from the germline V gene. The germline V and J ends were trimmed by 1 base and 7 bases, with 17 bases remaining between them. CDR3 size: 16 residues.

The chain is built from TRBV14 and TRBJ2-2, with 7 positions matching TRBD2. Trimming removed 0 bases from V and 10 bases from J; junction bases left unmatched: 5. The CDR3 runs to 14 residues. The germline gives CDR1 SGHDN, CDR2 FVKESK. The CDR3 DNA reads as TGTGCCAGCAGCCAAGAGGTCGGGGGGACGGAGCTGTTTTTT. This sequence encodes CASSQEVGGTELFF.

The chain recombines TRBV11-3 with TRBJ1-1, with D tentatively TRBD1 (5 bases). This CDR3 is built from 13 residues. Trimming removed 1 base at V and 7 bases at J, with 10 bases between. CDR1 is SGHNT and CDR2 is YENEEA in the germline V gene. The CDR3 DNA follows: TGTGCCAGCAGCTTAGGTCAGGGCCTTGAAGCTTTCTTT. Amino acids: CASSLGQGLEAFF. The variable domain in full, completed from reference TRBV11-3 and TRBJ1-1, reads EAGVVQSPRYKIIEKKQPVAFWCNPISGHNTLYWYLQNLGQGPELLIRYENEEAVDDSQLPKDRFSAERLKGVDSTLKIQPAELGDSAVYLCASSLGQGLEAFFGQGTRLTVV.

J is TRBJ1-1 and V is TRBV29-1, with a possible D match to TRBD1 (5 bases). Germline V gives CDR1 SQVTM, CDR2 ANQGSEA. This CDR3 comprises 14 residues. Trimming shortened V by 7 bases and J by 1 base, and 16 bases separated the two germline ends. CDR3 in amino acids: CSEGAGPQNTEAFF. CDR3 coding DNA: TGCAGCGAAGGGGCAGGGCCACAGAACACTGAAGCTTTCTTT.

The gene calls are TRBV19 and TRBJ2-4; possible D gene TRBD2, 7 bases. This CDR3 spans 14 amino acids. V gave up 3 bases and J gave up 2 bases, with 8 bases separating them. Germline V gives CDR1 LNHDA, CDR2 SQIVND (reference sequence). The CDR3 region is CASSIGGPKNIQYF. The CDR3 coding sequence is TGTGCCAGTAGTATCGGGGGGCCCAAAAACATTCAGTACTTC.